This is a list of T cell receptor beta chains from one sample in a study of shared clonotypes between healthy human individuals. Some clones are missing from TCRdb's copy, which holds only in-frame ones; the method was immunoSEQ multiplex PCR. The sample carries roughly 76,000 clones, 50% to 70% recorded once. Sequencing used memory CD8+ T cells sorted from blood. The receptor source for this set is a man aged 25 to 40 in good health. Both conserved end residues are part of each CDR3. Fields, in order: CDR3 length, clone size, V gene, J gene, D gene, CDR3 DNA, CDR3 protein. The D gene is left open where the match is weak. Expanded clones are given a class, and other clones once, few, many or no size at all.

15	-	TRBV7-8	TRBJ2-7	-	TGTGCCAGCAGCTTAGGAGCGGGTGAAGGGGCCGAGCAGTACTTC	CASSLGAGEGAEQYF
15	-	TRBV15	TRBJ2-6	-	TGTGCCACCAGCAGAGGGGGCTCTGGGGCCAACGTCCTGACTTTC	CATSRGGSGANVLTF
17	-	TRBV14	TRBJ2-3	-	TGTGCCAGCAGCCAAGAGGTTAGGCAGCGGAGGGGGGATACGCAGTATTTT	CASSQEVRQRRGDTQYF
13	-	TRBV28	TRBJ2-1	TRBD1	TGTGCCAGCAGCCTTAACCGGGACAGGGATGAGTTCTTC	CASSLNRDRDEFF
17	medium-sized	TRBV7-3	TRBJ2-7	-	TGTGCCAGCAGCTCTAATGTCCCCAGCTCGGGCTCCTACGAGCAGTACTTC	CASSSNVPSSGSYEQYF
16	once	TRBV4-1	TRBJ2-2	TRBD1	TGCGCCAGCAGCCAAGAACAGACAGGGGTAACCGGGGAGCTGTTTTTT	CASSQEQTGVTGELFF
13	many	TRBV18	TRBJ2-1	TRBD2	TGTGCCAGCTCCACAAGCGGGAGGGATGAGCAGTTCTTC	CASSTSGRDEQFF
15	-	TRBV4-1	TRBJ1-4	-	TGCGCCAGCAGCCACCCAAATCGGGGAAATGAAAAACTGTTTTTT	CASSHPNRGNEKLFF
14	-	TRBV18	TRBJ2-7	-	TGTGCCAGCTCACAGAACAGTGGAGTCTACGAGCAGTACTTC	CASSQNSGVYEQYF
8	-	TRBV29-1	TRBJ2-1	-	TGCAGCGTCGATGAGCAGTTCTTC	CSVDEQFF
15	-	TRBV5-1	TRBJ1-4	TRBD1	TGCGCCAGCAGCTTGAACACAGGGGGCGATGAAAAACTGTTTTTT	CASSLNTGGDEKLFF
16	-	TRBV5-6	TRBJ1-5	-	TGTGCCAGCAGCTTGGCGGGCAGGGGCCCCAATCAGCCCCAGCATTTT	CASSLAGRGPNQPQHF
17	once	TRBV5-1	TRBJ2-1	TRBD2	TGCGCCAGCAGGCATGGTCAGCGGGAGGGCCCGTCTCAATCTTTGTTCTTC	CASRHGQREGPSQSLFF
13	-	TRBV19	TRBJ1-1	-	TGTGCCAGTAGTATTTTCCCAGGTACTGAAGCTTTCTTT	CASSIFPGTEAFF
18	-	TRBV28	TRBJ2-7	TRBD2	TGTGCCAGCAGTCTTGGACTAGCGGGAGAGAGGGCCTCCTACGAGCAGTACTTC	CASSLGLAGERASYEQYF
13	few	TRBV7-9	TRBJ1-3	-	TGTGCCAGCGTCTTAGGTTCTGGAAACACCATATATTTT	CASVLGSGNTIYF
14	-	TRBV29-1	TRBJ2-3	TRBD1	TGCAGCGTGGTCGGACAGGGAAGCACAGATACGCAGTATTTT	CSVVGQGSTDTQYF
15	-	TRBV28	TRBJ2-7	TRBD2	TGTGCCAGCAGCCTAACTCTAGCGGGAGTACACGAGCAGTACTTC	CASSLTLAGVHEQYF
13	many	TRBV29-1	TRBJ1-1	-	TGCAGCGTTTGTCAGGGCGAATGGACTGAAGCTTTCTTT	CSVCQGEWTEAFF
15	-	TRBV13	TRBJ2-3	-	TGTGCCAGCAGCTTAGGGGTCGGAAATACAGATACGCAGTATTTT	CASSLGVGNTDTQYF
12	-	TRBV6-5	TRBJ2-7	-	TGTGCCAGCAGTTACTTGGAGTACGAGCAGTACTTC	CASSYLEYEQYF
14	few	TRBV11-2	TRBJ2-7	-	TGTGCCAGCAGCTTAGTTGCGGGACAGTACGAGCAGTACTTC	CASSLVAGQYEQYF
10	-	TRBV20-1	TRBJ2-1	-	TGCAGTGCTAGACGGCATGAGCAGTTCTTC	CSARRHEQFF
14	-	TRBV6-1	TRBJ2-5	TRBD1	TGTGCCAGCAGTGTGGGACAGCATAAAGAGACCCAGTACTTC	CASSVGQHKETQYF
18	many	TRBV25-1	TRBJ2-1	TRBD2	TGTGCCAGCAGTGACGTAGGGACTAGCGGGTCTGCAAACAATGAGCAGTTCTTC	CASSDVGTSGSANNEQFF
16	-	TRBV7-8	TRBJ2-1	TRBD1	TGTGCCAGCAGCCATTGGGGACAGGGGGCACTCAATGAGCAGTTCTTC	CASSHWGQGALNEQFF
18	-	TRBV27	TRBJ2-1	TRBD2	TGTGCCAGCAGTTTAAGGATACCAGGACTAGCGGGGCCTAATGAGCAGTTCTTC	CASSLRIPGLAGPNEQFF
16	-	TRBV6-1	TRBJ2-7	TRBD2	TGTGCCAGCAGTGAGAGAACTAGCGGGAGTATAGACGAGCAGTACTTC	CASSERTSGSIDEQYF
15	many	TRBV6-4	TRBJ2-2	-	TGTGCCAGCAGTGACTCTAGCGCGAACACCGGGGAGCTGTTTTTT	CASSDSSANTGELFF
15	-	TRBV28	TRBJ2-2	TRBD1	TGTGCCAGCAGGAAGTACAGGGGGCGCACCGGGGAGCTGTTTTTT	CASRKYRGRTGELFF
15	-	TRBV25-1	TRBJ2-7	-	TGTGCCAGCGCGGGTCCCGCGCGGGGAAGCTACGAGCAGTACTTC	CASAGPARGSYEQYF
15	-	TRBV4-1	TRBJ2-7	-	TGCGCCAGCAGCCAAGTCTTTGGAGGGCCAAACGAGCAGTACTTC	CASSQVFGGPNEQYF
13	many	TRBV10-2	TRBJ2-1	-	TGCGCCAGCAGTGAGTCGAATCCGTATGAGCAGTTCTTC	CASSESNPYEQFF
14	-	TRBV28	TRBJ1-5	-	TGTGCCAGCAGTTTGGGGGCAGGGAATCAGCCCCAGCATTTT	CASSLGAGNQPQHF
14	-	TRBV29-1	TRBJ1-4	-	TGCAGCGTTGCGCGGGCCATGGGAGATGAAAAACTGTTTTTT	CSVARAMGDEKLFF
14	-	TRBV2	TRBJ2-1	-	TGTGCCAGCAGTCCAGGGGCGTTAAACAATGAGCAGTTCTTC	CASSPGALNNEQFF
17	many	TRBV7-9	TRBJ2-2	-	TGTGCCAGCAGCTCCCCTGCGGGACATGCGAACACCGGGGAGCTGTTTTTT	CASSSPAGHANTGELFF
10	-	TRBV28	TRBJ2-1	-	TGTGCCAGCAGTTTATCTCCGCAGTTCTTC	CASSLSPQFF